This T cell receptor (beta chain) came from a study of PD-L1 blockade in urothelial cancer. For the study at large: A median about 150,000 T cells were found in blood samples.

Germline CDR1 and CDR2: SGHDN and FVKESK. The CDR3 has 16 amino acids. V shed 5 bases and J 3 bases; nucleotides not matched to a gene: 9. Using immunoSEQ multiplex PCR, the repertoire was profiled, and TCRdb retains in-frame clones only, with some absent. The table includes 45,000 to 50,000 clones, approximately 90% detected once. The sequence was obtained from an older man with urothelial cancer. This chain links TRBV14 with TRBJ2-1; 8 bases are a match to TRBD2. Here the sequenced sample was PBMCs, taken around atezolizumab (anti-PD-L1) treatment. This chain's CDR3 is CASSALDSGIYNEQFF. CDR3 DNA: TGTGCCAGCAGCGCACTTGATAGCGGGATCTACAATGAGCAGTTCTTC.